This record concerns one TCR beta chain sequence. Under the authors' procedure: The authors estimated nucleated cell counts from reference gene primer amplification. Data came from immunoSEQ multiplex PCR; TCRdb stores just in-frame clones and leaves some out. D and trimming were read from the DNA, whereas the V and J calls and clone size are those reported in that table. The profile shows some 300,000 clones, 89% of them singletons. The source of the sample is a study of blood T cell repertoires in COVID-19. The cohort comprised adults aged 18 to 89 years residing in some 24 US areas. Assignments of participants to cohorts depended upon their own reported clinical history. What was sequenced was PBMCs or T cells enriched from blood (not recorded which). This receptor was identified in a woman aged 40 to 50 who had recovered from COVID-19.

The CDR3 nucleotides read TGTGCCAGCAGTGAAGCAGTGGGGGCCCGGCGGGAGGGAGGCACAGATACGCAGTATTTT. It specifies CASSEAVGARREGGTDTQYF. The chain combines TRBV2 with TRBJ2-3; 9 bases fit TRBD2. The CDR3 extends over 20 amino acids. In germline, CDR1 is SNHLY, CDR2 FYNNEI. V gave up 0 bases and J gave up 1 base; unmatched junction bases: 14.